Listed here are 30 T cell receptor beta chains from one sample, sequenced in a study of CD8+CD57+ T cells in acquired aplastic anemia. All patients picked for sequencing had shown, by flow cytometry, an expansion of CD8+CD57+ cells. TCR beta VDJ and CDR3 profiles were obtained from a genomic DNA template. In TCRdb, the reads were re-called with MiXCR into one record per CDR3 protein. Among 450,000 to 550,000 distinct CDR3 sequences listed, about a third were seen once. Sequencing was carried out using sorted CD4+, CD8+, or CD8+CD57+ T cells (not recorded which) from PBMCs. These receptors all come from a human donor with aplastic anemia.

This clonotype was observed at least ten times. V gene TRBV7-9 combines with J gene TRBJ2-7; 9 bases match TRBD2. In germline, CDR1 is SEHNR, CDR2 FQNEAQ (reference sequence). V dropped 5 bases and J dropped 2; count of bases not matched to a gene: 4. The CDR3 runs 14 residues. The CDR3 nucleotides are TGTGCCAGCAGCACAGCGGGAGGTCCCTACGAGCAGTACTTC. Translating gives CASSTAGGPYEQYF.

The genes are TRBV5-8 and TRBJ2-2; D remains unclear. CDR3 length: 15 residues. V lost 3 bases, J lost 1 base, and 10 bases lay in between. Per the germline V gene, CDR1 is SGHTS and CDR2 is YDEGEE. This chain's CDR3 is CASSSMAQNTGELFF. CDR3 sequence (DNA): TGTGCCAGCAGCTCCATGGCCCAGAACACCGGGGAGCTGTTTTTT.

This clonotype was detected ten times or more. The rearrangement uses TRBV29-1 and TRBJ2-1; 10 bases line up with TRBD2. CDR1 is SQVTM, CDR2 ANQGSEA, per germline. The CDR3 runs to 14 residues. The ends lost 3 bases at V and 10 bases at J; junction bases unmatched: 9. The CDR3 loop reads CSVDPQLAGKEQFF. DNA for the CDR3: TGCAGCGTTGACCCCCAACTAGCGGGGAAGGAGCAGTTCTTC.

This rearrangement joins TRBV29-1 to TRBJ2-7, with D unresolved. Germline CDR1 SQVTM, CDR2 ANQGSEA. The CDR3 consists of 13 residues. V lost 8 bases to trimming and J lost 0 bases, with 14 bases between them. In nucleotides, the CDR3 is TGCAGCTTTCGGGCGGCGCGCTCCTACGAGCAGTACTTC. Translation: CSFRAARSYEQYF.

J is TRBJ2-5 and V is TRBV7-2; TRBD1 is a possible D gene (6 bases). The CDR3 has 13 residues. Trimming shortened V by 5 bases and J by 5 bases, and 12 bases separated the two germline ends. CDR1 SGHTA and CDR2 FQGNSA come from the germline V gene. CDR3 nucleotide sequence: TGTGCCAGCAGCATACAGGGTTCGGAGACCCAGTACTTC. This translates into CASSIQGSETQYF.

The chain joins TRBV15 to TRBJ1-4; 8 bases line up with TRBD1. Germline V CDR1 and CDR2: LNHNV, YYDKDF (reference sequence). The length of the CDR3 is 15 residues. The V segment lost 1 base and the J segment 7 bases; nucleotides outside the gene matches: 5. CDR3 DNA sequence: TGTGCCACCAGCAGAGCGGACAGGGCTAGTGAAAAACTGTTTTTT. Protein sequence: CATSRADRASEKLFF.

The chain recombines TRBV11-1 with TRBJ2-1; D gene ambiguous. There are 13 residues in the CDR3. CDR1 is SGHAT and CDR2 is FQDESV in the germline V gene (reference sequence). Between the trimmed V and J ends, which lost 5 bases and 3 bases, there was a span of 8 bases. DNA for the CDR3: TGTGCCAGCAGCAAAACGGACTACAATGAGCAGTTCTTC. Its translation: CASSKTDYNEQFF.

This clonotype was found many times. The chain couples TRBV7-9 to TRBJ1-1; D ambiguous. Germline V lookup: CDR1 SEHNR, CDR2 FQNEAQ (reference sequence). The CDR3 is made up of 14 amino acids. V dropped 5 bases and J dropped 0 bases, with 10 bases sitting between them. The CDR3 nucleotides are TGTGCCAGCAGCCGCGCCTCGGTGAACACTGAAGCTTTCTTT. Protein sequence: CASSRASVNTEAFF.

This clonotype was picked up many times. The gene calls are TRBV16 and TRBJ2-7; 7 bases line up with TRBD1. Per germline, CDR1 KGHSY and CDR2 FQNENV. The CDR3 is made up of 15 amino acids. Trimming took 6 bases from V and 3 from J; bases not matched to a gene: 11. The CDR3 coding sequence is TGTGCCAGCAGTCCCGAGGGACAGACACTCTACGAGCAGTACTTC. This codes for CASSPEGQTLYEQYF. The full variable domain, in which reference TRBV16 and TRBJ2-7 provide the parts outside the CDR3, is GEEVAQTPKHLVRGEGQKAKLYCAPIKGHSYVFWYQQVLKNEFKFLISFQNENVFDETGMPKERFSAKCLPNSPCSLEIQATKLEDSAVYFCASSPEGQTLYEQYFGPGTRLTVT.

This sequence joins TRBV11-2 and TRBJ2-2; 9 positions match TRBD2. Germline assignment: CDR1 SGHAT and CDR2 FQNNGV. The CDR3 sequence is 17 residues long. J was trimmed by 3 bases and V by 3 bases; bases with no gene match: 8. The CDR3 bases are TGTGCCAGCAGCTTCTTTAGACTAGCGGCGGACACCGGGGAGCTGTTTTTT. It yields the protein CASSFFRLAADTGELFF. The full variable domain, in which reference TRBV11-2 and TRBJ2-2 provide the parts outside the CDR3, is EAGVAQSPRYKIIEKRQSVAFWCNPISGHATLYWYQQILGQGPKLLIQFQNNGVVDDSQLPKDRFSAERLKGVDSTLKIQPAKLEDSAVYLCASSFFRLAADTGELFFGEGSRLTVL.

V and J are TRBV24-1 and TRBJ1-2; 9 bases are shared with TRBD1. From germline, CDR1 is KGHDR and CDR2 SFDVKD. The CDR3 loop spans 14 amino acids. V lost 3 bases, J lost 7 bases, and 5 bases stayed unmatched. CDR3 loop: CATSDPGQGGGYTF. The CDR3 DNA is TGTGCCACCAGTGATCCGGGACAGGGAGGTGGCTACACCTTC.

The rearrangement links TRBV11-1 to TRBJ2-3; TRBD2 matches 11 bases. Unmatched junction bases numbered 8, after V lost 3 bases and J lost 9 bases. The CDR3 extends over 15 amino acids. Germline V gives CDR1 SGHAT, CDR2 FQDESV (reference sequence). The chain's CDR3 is CASSFTSGGPGTQYF. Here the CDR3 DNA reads TGTGCCAGCAGCTTTACTAGCGGGGGACCGGGCACGCAGTATTTT.

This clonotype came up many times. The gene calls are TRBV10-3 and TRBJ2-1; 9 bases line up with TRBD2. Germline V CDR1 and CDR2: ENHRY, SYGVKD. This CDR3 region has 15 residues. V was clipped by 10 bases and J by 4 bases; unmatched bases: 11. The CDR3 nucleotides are TGTGCCACCATTCTTAGCGGGAGTGATTACAATGAGCAGTTCTTC. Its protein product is CATILSGSDYNEQFF.

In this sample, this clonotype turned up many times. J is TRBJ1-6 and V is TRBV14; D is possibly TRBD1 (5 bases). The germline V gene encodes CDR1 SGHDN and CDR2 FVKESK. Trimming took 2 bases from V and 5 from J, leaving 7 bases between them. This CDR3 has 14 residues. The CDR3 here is CASSQRQNNSPLHF. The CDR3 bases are TGTGCCAGCAGCCAACGACAGAATAATTCACCCCTCCACTTT.

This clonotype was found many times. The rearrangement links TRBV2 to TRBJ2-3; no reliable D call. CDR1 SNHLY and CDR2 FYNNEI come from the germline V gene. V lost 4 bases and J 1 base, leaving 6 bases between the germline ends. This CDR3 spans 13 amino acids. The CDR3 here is CASSGRRTDTQYF. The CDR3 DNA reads TGTGCCAGCAGTGGGAGACGCACAGATACGCAGTATTTT.

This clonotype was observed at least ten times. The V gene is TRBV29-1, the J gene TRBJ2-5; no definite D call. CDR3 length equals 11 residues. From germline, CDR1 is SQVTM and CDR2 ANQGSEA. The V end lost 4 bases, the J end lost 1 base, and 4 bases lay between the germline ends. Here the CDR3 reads CSVVPQETQYF. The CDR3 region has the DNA TGCAGCGTTGTTCCCCAAGAGACCCAGTACTTC.

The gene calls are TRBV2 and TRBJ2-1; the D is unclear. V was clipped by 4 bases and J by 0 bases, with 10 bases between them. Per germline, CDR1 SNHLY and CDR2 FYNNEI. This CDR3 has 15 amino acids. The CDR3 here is CASSGARSSYNEQFF. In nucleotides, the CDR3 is TGTGCCAGCAGTGGTGCCAGGAGCTCCTACAATGAGCAGTTCTTC.

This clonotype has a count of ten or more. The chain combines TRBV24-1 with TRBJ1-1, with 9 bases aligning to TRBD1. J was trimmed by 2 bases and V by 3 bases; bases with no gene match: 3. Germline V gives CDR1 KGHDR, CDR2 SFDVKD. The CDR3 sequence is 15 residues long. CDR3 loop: CATSDPGQGNTEAFF. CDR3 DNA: TGTGCCACCAGTGATCCGGGACAGGGTAACACTGAAGCTTTCTTT.

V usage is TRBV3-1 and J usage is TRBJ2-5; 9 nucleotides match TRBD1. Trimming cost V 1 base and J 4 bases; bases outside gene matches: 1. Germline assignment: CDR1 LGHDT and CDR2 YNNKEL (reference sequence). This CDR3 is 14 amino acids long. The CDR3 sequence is CASSQGQGGETQYF. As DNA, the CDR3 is TGTGCCAGCAGCCAAGGACAGGGGGGAGAGACCCAGTACTTC.

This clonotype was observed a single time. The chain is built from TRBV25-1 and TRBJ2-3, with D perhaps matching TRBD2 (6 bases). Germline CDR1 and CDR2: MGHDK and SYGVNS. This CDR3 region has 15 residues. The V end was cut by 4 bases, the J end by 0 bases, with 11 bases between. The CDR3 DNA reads TGTGCCAGCAGTGCTAGGCGGGGCAGCACAGATACGCAGTATTTT. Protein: CASSARRGSTDTQYF.

The CDR3 bases are TGTGCCAGCAGTTACTCGATGGCGGGGGAGACCCAGTACTTC. Its translation is CASSYSMAGETQYF. V and J are TRBV25-1 and TRBJ2-5; the D gene is possibly TRBD2 (6 bases). Trimming cost V 5 bases and J 5 bases, with 15 bases left between them. The CDR3 length is 14 residues. From germline, CDR1 is MGHDK and CDR2 SYGVNS.

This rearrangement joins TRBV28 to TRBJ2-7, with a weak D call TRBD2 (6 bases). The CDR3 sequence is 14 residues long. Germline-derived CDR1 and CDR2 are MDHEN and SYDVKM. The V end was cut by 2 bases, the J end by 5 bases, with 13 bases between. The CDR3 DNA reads TGTGCCAGCAGTTTAACGGGAGCGGACGACGAGCAGTACTTC. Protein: CASSLTGADDEQYF.

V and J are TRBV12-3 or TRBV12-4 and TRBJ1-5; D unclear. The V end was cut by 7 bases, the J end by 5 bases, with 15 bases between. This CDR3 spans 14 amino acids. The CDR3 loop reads CASTRWEGDQPQHF. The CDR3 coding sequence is TGTGCCAGCACCCGTTGGGAGGGTGATCAGCCCCAGCATTTT.

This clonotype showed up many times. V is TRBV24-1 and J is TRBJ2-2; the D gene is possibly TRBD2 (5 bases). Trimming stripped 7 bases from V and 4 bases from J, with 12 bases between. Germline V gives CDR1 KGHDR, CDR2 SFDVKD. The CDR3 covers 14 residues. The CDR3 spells CATSGPRGTGELFF. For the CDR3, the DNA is TGTGCCACCAGCGGGCCCCGGGGCACCGGGGAGCTGTTTTTT.

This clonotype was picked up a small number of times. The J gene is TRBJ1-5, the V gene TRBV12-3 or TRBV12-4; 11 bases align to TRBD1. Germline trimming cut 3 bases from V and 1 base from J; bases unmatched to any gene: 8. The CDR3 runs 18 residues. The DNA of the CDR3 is TGTGCCAGCAGTTTCGGTGGACAGGGGGCGGTAAGCAATCAGCCCCAGCATTTT. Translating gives CASSFGGQGAVSNQPQHF.

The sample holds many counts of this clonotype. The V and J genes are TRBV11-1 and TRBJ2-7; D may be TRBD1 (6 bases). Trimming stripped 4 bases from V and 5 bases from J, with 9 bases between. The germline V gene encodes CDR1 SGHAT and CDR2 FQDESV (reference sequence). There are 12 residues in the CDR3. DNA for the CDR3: TGTGCCAGCAGCTCAGGGGTCGACGAGCAGTACTTC. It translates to CASSSGVDEQYF.

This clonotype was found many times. CDR3 residues: CAYSGREGREQYF. As DNA, the CDR3 is TGTGCCTACTCGGGGCGGGAGGGCCGCGAGCAGTACTTC. The chain combines TRBV2 with TRBJ2-7; 9 bases agree with TRBD2. Losses at the gene ends were 11 bases for V and 6 bases for J; bases not matched to a gene: 11. Germline lookup yields CDR1 SNHLY and CDR2 FYNNEI. The CDR3 loop spans 13 amino acids.

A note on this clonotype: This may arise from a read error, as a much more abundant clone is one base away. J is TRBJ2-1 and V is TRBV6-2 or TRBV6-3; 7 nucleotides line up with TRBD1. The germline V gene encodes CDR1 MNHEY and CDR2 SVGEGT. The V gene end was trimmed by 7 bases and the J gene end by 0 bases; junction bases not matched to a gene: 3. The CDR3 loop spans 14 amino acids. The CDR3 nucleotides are TGTGCCAGCAAGACAGGGAGCTCCTACAATGAGCAGTTCTTC. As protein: CASKTGSSYNEQFF.

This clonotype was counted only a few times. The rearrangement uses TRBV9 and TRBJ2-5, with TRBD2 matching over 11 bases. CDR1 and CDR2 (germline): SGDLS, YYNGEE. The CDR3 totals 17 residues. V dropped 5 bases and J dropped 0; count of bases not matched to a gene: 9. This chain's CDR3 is CASRRPLLAGDQETQYF. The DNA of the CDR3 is TGTGCCAGCAGAAGACCGCTACTAGCGGGGGACCAAGAGACCCAGTACTTC.

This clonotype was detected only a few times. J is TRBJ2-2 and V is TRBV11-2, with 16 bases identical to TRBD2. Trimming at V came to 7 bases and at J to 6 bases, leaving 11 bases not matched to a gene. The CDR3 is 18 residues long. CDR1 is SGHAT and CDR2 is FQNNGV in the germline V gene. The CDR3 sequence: CASTIGTSGGAGAGELFF. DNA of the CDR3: TGTGCCAGCACCATCGGGACTAGCGGGGGGGCAGGGGCCGGGGAGCTGTTTTTT.